Each of the 31 T cell receptor beta chains below was sequenced from the same sample in a study of cytomegalovirus exposure and HLA in healthy donors. TCRdb's table, derived via immunoSEQ multiplex PCR, lists solely in-frame clones and lacks some. The repertoire holds some 60,000 clones, with 90% to 96% as singletons. The sample taken for sequencing was PBMCs. These receptors originate from a man in his late teens or twenties in good health and CMV-seronegative.

CDR3 in amino acids: CASSSNTDTQYF. The CDR3 DNA reads as TGTGCCAGCAGTTCCAACACAGATACGCAGTATTTT. This chain uses TRBV2 with TRBJ2-3; D unclear. The CDR3 covers 12 residues. The V end was cut by 5 bases, the J end by 2 bases, with 5 bases between. The germline V gene has CDR1 SNHLY and CDR2 FYNNEI.

This clone has just one count. The rearrangement joins TRBV7-9 to TRBJ2-5, with 8 bases identical to TRBD2. Germline lookup yields CDR1 SEHNR and CDR2 FQNEAQ (reference sequence). The CDR3 extends over 17 amino acids. J lost 3 bases, V lost 0 bases, and 9 bases had no gene match. Written as DNA, the CDR3 is TGTGCCAGCAGCTTAGCGAGGGGGTTAGCGGGAAAAGAGACCCAGTACTTC. Translation: CASSLARGLAGKETQYF.

The chain is built from TRBV7-9 and TRBJ2-7, with a tentative D call TRBD2 (5 bases). The CDR3 runs 15 residues. CDR1 SEHNR and CDR2 FQNEAQ come from the germline V gene (reference sequence). The V gene lost 5 bases and the J gene lost 3 bases, with 17 bases spanning the gap. This chain's CDR3 is CASSPTGIYHYEQYF. Written as DNA, the CDR3 is TGTGCCAGCAGCCCAACCGGGATTTATCACTACGAGCAGTACTTC.

This clone was seen just once. This chain links TRBV10-3 with TRBJ2-7, with TRBD1 matching 9 bases. Germline V lookup: CDR1 ENHRY, CDR2 SYGVKD. The CDR3 loop spans 13 amino acids. V shed 11 bases and J 6 bases; nucleotides not matched to a gene: 11. In nucleotides, the CDR3 is TGTGCCGTACAGGGGGCGCAAAGGCCCGAGCAGTACTTC. It codes for CAVQGAQRPEQYF.

The chain joins TRBV6-5 to TRBJ2-3; D unresolved. Germline loops: CDR1 MNHEY, CDR2 SVGAGI. The CDR3 runs to 14 residues. Between the trimmed V and J ends, which lost 0 bases and 2 bases, there was a span of 6 bases. The CDR3 loop reads CASSYSSSTDTQYF. The CDR3 coding sequence is TGTGCCAGCAGTTACTCGTCCTCCACAGATACGCAGTATTTT.

The chain links TRBV30 to TRBJ2-1; possible D gene TRBD2, 5 bases. Germline assignment: CDR1 GTSNPN and CDR2 SVGIG (reference sequence). The CDR3 consists of 15 residues. Trimming left V 2 bases short and J 11 bases short, with 22 bases between. CDR3 coding DNA: TGTGCCTGGAGTACACCAGCGGAGCCGAGAAATAAGCAGTTCTTC. Translated: CAWSTPAEPRNKQFF.

This chain links TRBV5-1 with TRBJ1-4; possible D gene TRBD1, 5 bases. This CDR3 has 15 residues. Germline V CDR1 and CDR2: SGHRS, YFSETQ. Trimming removed 2 bases from V and 4 bases from J, with 12 bases in between. CDR3 sequence reads: CASSFRLGGNEKLFF. The CDR3 coding sequence is TGCGCCAGCAGCTTTCGATTGGGGGGTAATGAAAAACTGTTTTTT.

CDR3 residues: CASSTGQSRDEQYF. CDR3 nucleotides: TGTGCCAGCAGTACCGGACAGTCTCGGGACGAGCAGTACTTC. The rearrangement links TRBV5-4 to TRBJ2-7; D possibly corresponds to TRBD1 (6 bases). This CDR3 contains 14 residues. Germline values: CDR1 SGHNT, CDR2 YYREEE (reference sequence). Trimming stripped 5 bases from V and 5 bases from J, with 17 bases between.

V gene TRBV28 combines with J gene TRBJ2-7; 7 nucleotides align to TRBD1. V lost 6 bases, J lost 1 base, and 9 bases stayed unmatched. The CDR3 covers 15 residues. Germline loops: CDR1 MDHEN, CDR2 SYDVKM. The CDR3 region is CASSLLRDSSYEQYF. CDR3 coding DNA: TGTGCCAGCAGCCTTCTCCGGGACAGTTCCTACGAGCAGTACTTC.

This clone was recorded once. Here the CDR3 reads CASSTRPGTPSQETQYF. The CDR3 DNA reads as TGCGCCAGCAGCACCAGACCAGGGACACCATCCCAAGAGACCCAGTACTTC. The rearrangement joins TRBV4-1 to TRBJ2-5; weak D call: TRBD1 (6 bases). The CDR3 sequence is 17 residues long. The ends were cut back, 5 bases at V and 1 base at J, with 20 bases in the middle. In germline, CDR1 is MGHRA, CDR2 YSYEKL.

The chain carries TRBV7-9 and TRBJ2-3; TRBD2 is a possible D gene (6 bases). Trimming removed 5 bases at V and 7 bases at J, with 13 bases between. This CDR3 comprises 13 residues. Germline V gives CDR1 SEHNR, CDR2 FQNEAQ (reference sequence). CDR3 residues: CASSARGSYTQYF. CDR3 nucleotides: TGTGCCAGCAGCGCCCGGGGGTCGTATACGCAGTATTTT.

V gene TRBV7-9 combines with J gene TRBJ2-7; D is perhaps TRBD2 (6 bases). The CDR3 has 16 residues. V was cut by 5 bases and J by 3 bases, with 20 bases left in between. Germline V gives CDR1 SEHNR, CDR2 FQNEAQ (reference sequence). CDR3 amino acids: CASSPKSGDGNYEQYF. Here the CDR3 DNA reads TGTGCCAGCAGCCCCAAATCGGGGGACGGAAACTACGAGCAGTACTTC. Full variable domain (missing parts from reference TRBV7-9 and TRBJ2-7): DTGVSQNPRHKITKRGQNVTFRCDPISEHNRLYWYRQTLGQGPEFLTYFQNEAQLEKSRLLSDRFSAERPKGSFSTLEIQRTEQGDSAMYLCASSPKSGDGNYEQYFGPGTRLTVT.

The chain is built from TRBV18 and TRBJ2-7; 8 bases align to TRBD2. From germline, CDR1 is KGHSH and CDR2 LQKENI. V dropped 11 bases and J dropped 3; count of bases not matched to a gene: 9. The CDR3 runs 13 residues. The CDR3 coding sequence is TGTGCCGGTAAGCGGGGGCCTCACTACGAGCAGTACTTC. Encoded protein: CAGKRGPHYEQYF.

V gene TRBV29-1 combines with J gene TRBJ2-3; TRBD1 might be the D (6 bases). Germline assignment: CDR1 SQVTM and CDR2 ANQGSEA. V lost 7 bases to trimming and J lost 2 bases, with 13 bases between them. The CDR3 is 13 residues long. The CDR3 spells CSGTGGYTDTQYF. The CDR3 coding sequence is TGCAGCGGTACTGGGGGCTACACAGATACGCAGTATTTT.

J is TRBJ1-1 and V is TRBV29-1, with 8 positions matching TRBD1. J was trimmed by 0 bases and V by 6 bases; bases with no gene match: 3. Germline values: CDR1 SQVTM, CDR2 ANQGSEA. The CDR3 runs to 13 residues. CDR3 nucleotides: TGCAGCGTGGCGGGACAGGTGAACACTGAAGCTTTCTTT. Amino acids: CSVAGQVNTEAFF.

The chain combines TRBV2 with TRBJ2-2, with D possibly matching TRBD1 (5 bases). Germline V gives CDR1 SNHLY, CDR2 FYNNEI. The CDR3 runs to 14 residues. V was cut by 2 bases and J by 1 base, with 5 bases left in between. The chain's CDR3 is CASSERGNTGELFF. DNA for the CDR3: TGTGCCAGCAGTGAAAGGGGGAACACCGGGGAGCTGTTTTTT.

The V call is TRBV4-1, the J call TRBJ2-1, with TRBD1 matching over 8 bases. V lost 1 base to trimming and J lost 6 bases; unmatched junction nucleotides: 8. Germline loops: CDR1 MGHRA, CDR2 YSYEKL. The CDR3 runs to 16 residues. This CDR3 reads CASSQGVSGGFNEQFF. CDR3 bases: TGCGCCAGCAGCCAAGGGGTTTCAGGGGGCTTCAATGAGCAGTTCTTC.

This clone has only one observation. The CDR3 spells CASSLVGGWGQNYNEQFF. The CDR3 bases are TGTGCCAGCAGCTTAGTTGGGGGGTGGGGACAGAACTACAATGAGCAGTTCTTC. J is TRBJ2-1 and V is TRBV7-9, with D possibly TRBD1 on 7 matching bases. The germline gives CDR1 SEHNR, CDR2 FQNEAQ (reference sequence). V gave up 1 base and J gave up 3 bases, with 19 bases separating them. This CDR3 comprises 18 residues.

The chain carries TRBV7-2 and TRBJ2-1, with D unclear. Germline V gene data show CDR1 as SGHTA and CDR2 as FQGNSA. The CDR3 is 13 amino acids. The V and J ends lost 1 base and 6 bases respectively, with 7 bases between them. The CDR3 loop reads CASSLEWPNEQFF. The CDR3 region has the DNA TGTGCCAGCAGCTTAGAGTGGCCCAATGAGCAGTTCTTC.

This chain joins TRBV27 and TRBJ2-2; no definite D call. There are 13 residues in the CDR3. Trimming stripped 5 bases from V and 2 bases from J, with 6 bases between. Looked up from germline, CDR1 is MNHEY and CDR2 is SMNVEV (reference sequence). CDR3 protein: CASSVINTGELFF. CDR3 DNA sequence: TGTGCCAGCAGTGTTATAAACACCGGGGAGCTGTTTTTT.

The chain employs TRBV6-4 and TRBJ2-1; 10 bases are shared with TRBD1. The CDR3 contains 13 residues. V lost 5 bases to trimming and J lost 8 bases; unmatched junction nucleotides: 3. Germline V gene lookup returns CDR1 MRHNA and CDR2 SNTAGT. For the CDR3, the DNA is TGTGCCAGCAGTAGGGACAGGGGCGATGAGCAGTTCTTC. Protein sequence: CASSRDRGDEQFF.

J is TRBJ2-7 and V is TRBV7-8, with 14 positions matching TRBD2. The CDR3 totals 16 residues. V lost 5 bases, J lost 5 bases, and 8 bases stayed unmatched. Germline CDR1 SGHVS, CDR2 FQNEAQ. CDR3 protein: CASSQTSGRGFHEQYF. The CDR3 coding sequence is TGTGCCAGCAGCCAGACTAGCGGGAGGGGGTTCCACGAGCAGTACTTC.

The J gene is TRBJ2-1, the V gene TRBV9; 7 bases align to TRBD1. V dropped 4 bases and J dropped 1; count of bases not matched to a gene: 8. From germline, CDR1 is SGDLS and CDR2 YYNGEE. This CDR3 region has 16 residues. The CDR3 DNA sequence: TGTGCCAGCAGCCCTCCCGGGACAGCTTCCTACAATGAGCAGTTCTTC. It is translated as CASSPPGTASYNEQFF.

The rearrangement uses TRBV6-5 and TRBJ2-5, with TRBD1 matching 8 bases. The CDR3 contains 15 residues. Germline V CDR1 and CDR2: MNHEY, SVGAGI. V shed 6 bases and J 2 bases; nucleotides not matched to a gene: 8. CDR3: CASSPYWDRQETQYF. The CDR3, as DNA: TGTGCCAGCAGCCCCTACTGGGACAGGCAAGAGACCCAGTACTTC.

The rearrangement links TRBV4-2 to TRBJ2-3; 15 bases line up with TRBD2. J lost 0 bases, V lost 1 base, and 5 bases had no gene match. The germline V gene has CDR1 LGHNA and CDR2 YNFKEQ. The CDR3 consists of 19 residues. This CDR3 is CASSQAGLAGGSSTDTQYF. Here the CDR3 DNA reads TGTGCCAGCAGCCAAGCGGGACTAGCGGGAGGATCTAGCACAGATACGCAGTATTTT.

The chain recombines TRBV28 with TRBJ2-1; a possible D gene is TRBD1 (5 bases). Per germline, CDR1 MDHEN and CDR2 SYDVKM. This CDR3 contains 14 residues. Trimming took off 2 bases at V and 1 base at J, with 6 bases between the two ends. This CDR3 reads CASSLQGSYNEQFF. CDR3 nucleotide sequence: TGTGCCAGCAGTTTACAGGGTTCCTACAATGAGCAGTTCTTC.

V is TRBV2 and J is TRBJ1-1; TRBD1 is a possible D gene (5 bases). The CDR3 runs 14 residues. From germline, CDR1 is SNHLY and CDR2 FYNNEI. V shed 7 bases and J shed 3 bases, with 15 bases lying between them. In DNA form, the CDR3 reads TGTGCCAGCACTTTCCAGGGAGGAGACACTGAAGCTTTCTTT. Protein product: CASTFQGGDTEAFF.

This chain joins TRBV6-6 and TRBJ1-2; D remains unclear. The CDR3 is made up of 14 amino acids. V lost 7 bases and J 1 base, leaving 13 bases between the germline ends. Germline assignment: CDR1 MNHNY and CDR2 SVGAGI (reference sequence). The CDR3 region is CASTHLEYNYGYTF. For the CDR3, the DNA is TGTGCCAGCACCCATTTGGAGTATAACTATGGCTACACCTTC.

V is TRBV11-2 and J is TRBJ2-7; no clear D gene. This CDR3 comprises 14 residues. Germline V gene data show CDR1 as SGHAT and CDR2 as FQNNGV. V shed 1 base and J shed 2 bases, with 9 bases lying between them. The CDR3 loop reads CASSLAQNAYEQYF. CDR3 bases: TGTGCCAGCAGCTTAGCACAGAATGCCTACGAGCAGTACTTC.

Here the CDR3 reads CASSYATGLGNTIYF. CDR3 bases: TGTGCCAGCAGTTACGCAACAGGTCTAGGAAACACCATATATTTT. The chain links TRBV6-5 to TRBJ1-3, with a tentative D call TRBD1 (5 bases). The CDR3 extends over 15 amino acids. CDR1 and CDR2 from the germline V gene are MNHEY and SVGAGI. V lost 2 bases and J lost 4, with 12 bases in between.

The chain links TRBV10-1 to TRBJ2-7, with a tentative D call TRBD2 (6 bases). Germline V lookup: CDR1 WNHNN, CDR2 SYGVQD (reference sequence). Trimming cost V 6 bases and J 2 bases, with 14 bases left between them. The CDR3 is 14 amino acids. This CDR3 is CASSRDRGTYEQYF. In DNA form, the CDR3 reads TGCGCCAGCAGCCGCGACCGGGGGACCTACGAGCAGTACTTC.